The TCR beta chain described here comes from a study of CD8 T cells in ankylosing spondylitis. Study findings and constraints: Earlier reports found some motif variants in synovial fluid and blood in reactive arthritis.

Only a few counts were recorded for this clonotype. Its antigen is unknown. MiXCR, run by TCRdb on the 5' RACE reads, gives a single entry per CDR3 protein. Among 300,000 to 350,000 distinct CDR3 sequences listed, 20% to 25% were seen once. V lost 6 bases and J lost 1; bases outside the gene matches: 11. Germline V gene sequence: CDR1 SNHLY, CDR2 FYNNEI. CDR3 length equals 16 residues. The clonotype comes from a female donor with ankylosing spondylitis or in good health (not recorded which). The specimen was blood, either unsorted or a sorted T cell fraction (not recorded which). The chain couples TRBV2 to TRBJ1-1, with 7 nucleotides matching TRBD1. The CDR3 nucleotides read TGTGCCAGCAGCTTAGGACAGGCCCGGAGGAACACTGAAGCTTTCTTT. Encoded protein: CASSLGQARRNTEAFF.